Presented here are 8 T cell receptor beta chains from one specimen sequenced in a study of cytomegalovirus exposure and HLA in healthy donors. The primer mix had 60 Vbeta and 13 Jbeta primers. Repertoires were generated with immunoSEQ multiplex PCR, while TCRdb's copy carries only in-frame clones and drops some. The top ten clones hold approximately 7% of a sample with 150,000 to 200,000 clones, roughly three quarters of them seen once. Sample: PBMCs. These receptors all come from a male donor in good health and CMV-seropositive.

V is TRBV19 and J is TRBJ1-1; D may be TRBD1 (6 bases). The CDR3 is 15 residues long. CDR1 and CDR2 from the germline V gene are LNHDA and SQIVND (reference sequence). The V gene lost 2 bases and the J gene lost 6 bases, with 16 bases spanning the gap. The CDR3 region is CASSIQYRESAEAFF. CDR3 sequence (DNA): TGTGCCAGTAGTATACAATACAGGGAAAGCGCTGAAGCTTTCTTT.

The rearrangement links TRBV6-4 to TRBJ2-2, with D possibly TRBD2 on 5 matching bases. The CDR3 sequence is 16 residues long. V was clipped by 0 bases and J by 1 base, with 9 bases between them. In germline, CDR1 is MRHNA, CDR2 SNTAGT. CDR3 DNA sequence: TGTGCCAGCAGTGACTCGGACTTTGGGAACACCGGGGAGCTGTTTTTT. It translates to CASSDSDFGNTGELFF.

This chain joins TRBV6-1 and TRBJ1-2; D not resolved. The V end lost 3 bases, the J end lost 2 bases, and 10 bases lay between the germline ends. CDR3 length equals 14 residues. CDR1 is MNHNS and CDR2 is SASEGT in the germline V gene. Written as DNA, the CDR3 is TGTGCCAGCAGTGAGGGGAGGGCGAACTATGGCTACACCTTC. Its translation is CASSEGRANYGYTF.

This clone was counted once. V and J are TRBV2 and TRBJ2-5; 8 nucleotides line up with TRBD1. Germline V gene lookup returns CDR1 SNHLY and CDR2 FYNNEI. The trim removed 3 bases at V and 3 bases at J, leaving 6 bases unmatched. The length of the CDR3 is 15 residues. The CDR3 DNA sequence: TGTGCCAGCAGTGAGGCCACAGGGGGAGAAGAGACCCAGTACTTC. Encoded protein: CASSEATGGEETQYF.

V gene TRBV4-1 combines with J gene TRBJ2-1, with 8 bases fitting TRBD1. The CDR3 is 16 amino acids. The V and J ends lost 5 bases and 0 bases, in that order; junction bases with no gene match: 6. Germline-derived CDR1 and CDR2 are MGHRA and YSYEKL. The CDR3 reads CASSFRTGSSYNEQFF. In nucleotides, the CDR3 is TGCGCCAGCAGCTTCCGGACAGGGAGCTCCTACAATGAGCAGTTCTTC.

This rearrangement joins TRBV7-6 to TRBJ2-5, with TRBD1 identical over 8 bases. The J segment lost 5 bases and the V segment lost 1 base, leaving 6 bases of the junction unmatched. This CDR3 spans 15 amino acids. Germline CDR1 is SGHVS and CDR2 is FNYEAQ. The CDR3 nucleotides read TGTGCCAGCAGCTTAGGGACAGGGACTGGTGAGACCCAGTACTTC. Amino acid sequence: CASSLGTGTGETQYF.

The chain uses TRBV30 and TRBJ1-3; TRBD1 matches 9 bases. The CDR3 runs 14 residues. CDR1 GTSNPN and CDR2 SVGIG come from the germline V gene (reference sequence). V dropped 5 bases and J dropped 3; count of bases not matched to a gene: 5. The CDR3 region is CAWQTGGDGNTIYF. Written as DNA, the CDR3 is TGTGCCTGGCAAACAGGGGGCGATGGAAACACCATATATTTT.

The V gene is TRBV7-9, the J gene TRBJ2-1, with TRBD2 matching 7 bases. V lost 2 bases and J lost 8; bases outside the gene matches: 15. This CDR3 is built from 17 residues. Looked up from germline, CDR1 is SEHNR and CDR2 is FQNEAQ (reference sequence). DNA of the CDR3: TGTGCCAGCAGCTTACGAGGTGGCGGGCCACGGGGGGATGAGCAGTTCTTC. Its protein product is CASSLRGGGPRGDEQFF.